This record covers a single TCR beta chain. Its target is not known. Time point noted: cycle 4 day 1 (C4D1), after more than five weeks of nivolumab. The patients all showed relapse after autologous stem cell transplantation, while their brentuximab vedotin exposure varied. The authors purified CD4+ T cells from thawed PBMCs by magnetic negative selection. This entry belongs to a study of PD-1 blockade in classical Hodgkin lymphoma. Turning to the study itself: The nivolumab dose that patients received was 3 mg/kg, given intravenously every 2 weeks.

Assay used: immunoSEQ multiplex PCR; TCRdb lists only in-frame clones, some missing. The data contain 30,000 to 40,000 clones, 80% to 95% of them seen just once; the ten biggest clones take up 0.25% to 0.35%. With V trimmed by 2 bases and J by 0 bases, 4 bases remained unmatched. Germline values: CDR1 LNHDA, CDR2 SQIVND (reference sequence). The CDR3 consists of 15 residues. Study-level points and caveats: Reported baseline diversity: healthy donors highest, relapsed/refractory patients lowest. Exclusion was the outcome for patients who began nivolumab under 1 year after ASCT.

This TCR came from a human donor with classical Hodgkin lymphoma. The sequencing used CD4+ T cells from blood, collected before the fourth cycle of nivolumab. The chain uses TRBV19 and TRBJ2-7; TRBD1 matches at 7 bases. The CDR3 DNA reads TGTGCCAGTAGTATACGCAGGGGGAGCTCCTACGAGCAGTACTTC. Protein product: CASSIRRGSSYEQYF.